Below are 21 T cell receptor beta chains sequenced from a single sample in a study of blood T cell repertoires in COVID-19 (dated by TCRdb to the early 2020s). Library creation used the immunoSEQ multiplex PCR assay. What TCRdb holds here is the immuneACCESS table cut down to in-frame rearrangements. Part of the clones is not present; checked against another copy, under half of the missing clones reflect an unresolved V gene, and the others are unexplained. The sample table records 90,000 or so clones; around 90% of these occur just once. The ten top clones hold 4.5% to 5.5% of the sample. The sequenced sample was peripheral blood. These receptors originate from a man aged 55 to 70 with COVID-19, enrolled during active disease.

The chain links TRBV20-1 to TRBJ2-1, with 7 bases matching TRBD2. The CDR3 runs 13 residues. Germline V gives CDR1 DFQATT, CDR2 SNEGSKA (reference sequence). After removal of 3 bases from V and 4 bases from J, the junction contained 3 bases not matched to a gene. The CDR3 loop reads CSASLADYNEQFF. CDR3 sequence (DNA): TGCAGTGCTAGTCTAGCGGATTACAATGAGCAGTTCTTC.

This chain connects TRBV5-6 to TRBJ1-3, with D possibly matching TRBD1 (5 bases). Per germline, CDR1 SGHDT and CDR2 YYEEEE. Trimming stripped 0 bases from V and 0 bases from J, with 13 bases between. The CDR3 runs 17 residues. As DNA, the CDR3 is TGTGCCAGCAGCTTGGCACCAAGGGGCTTCTCTGGAAACACCATATATTTT. Amino acid sequence: CASSLAPRGFSGNTIYF. The whole variable domain, filled in from reference TRBV5-6 and TRBJ1-3, reads DAGVTQSPTHLIKTRGQQVTLRCSPKSGHDTVSWYQQALGQGPQFIFQYYEEEERQRGNFPDRFSGHQFPNYSSELNVNALLLGDSALYLCASSLAPRGFSGNTIYFGEGSWLTVV.

This clone was recorded only once. The chain has TRBV3-1 (or the pseudogene TRBV3-2) and TRBJ1-1, with D hard to call. The V and J ends lost 1 base and 1 base respectively, with 7 bases between them. The CDR3 has 14 residues. Germline assignment: CDR1 LGHDT and CDR2 YNNKEL (reference sequence). DNA for the CDR3: TGTGCCAGCAGCCAAGTCCGGGGGAACACTGAAGCTTTCTTT. This sequence encodes CASSQVRGNTEAFF.

The V call is TRBV27, the J call TRBJ2-1, with D perhaps matching TRBD2 (6 bases). Per the germline V gene, CDR1 is MNHEY and CDR2 is SMNVEV (reference sequence). There are 15 residues in the CDR3. Trimming stripped 4 bases from V and 4 bases from J, with 14 bases between. The CDR3 reads CASSSASGHYNEQFF. The CDR3 DNA reads TGTGCCAGCAGTTCCGCAAGCGGGCATTACAATGAGCAGTTCTTC.

V usage is TRBV5-1 and J usage is TRBJ1-6; a possible D gene is TRBD1 (6 bases). Germline assignment: CDR1 SGHRS and CDR2 YFSETQ. V dropped 3 bases and J dropped 6 bases, with 16 bases sitting between them. CDR3 length equals 16 residues. The CDR3 DNA is TGCGCCAGCAGCTCTGACTTATCCAGGGGTAATTCACCCCTCCACTTT. Translation gives CASSSDLSRGNSPLHF.

This chain connects TRBV7-9 to TRBJ1-4, with 7 bases aligning to TRBD1. CDR3 length: 14 amino acids. Per the germline V gene, CDR1 is SEHNR and CDR2 is FQNEAQ (reference sequence). Trimming cost V 4 bases and J 6 bases; bases outside gene matches: 5. The CDR3: CASSSDRVDEKLFF. The CDR3 DNA is TGTGCCAGCAGCTCAGACAGGGTTGATGAAAAACTGTTTTTT.

Here the CDR3 DNA reads TGTGCCAGCAGCCGAGGTGTGCGGGAGACCCAGTACTTC. This translates into CASSRGVRETQYF. The V call is TRBV5-5, the J call TRBJ2-5; the D is unclear. Trimming removed 4 bases from V and 5 bases from J, with 12 bases in between. In germline, CDR1 is SGHKS, CDR2 YYEKEE (reference sequence). This CDR3 region has 13 residues.

CDR3 nucleotide sequence: TGCGCCAGCAGCGGCGGGACTAGCGGGAACCCCTACGAGCAGTACTTC. Its translation: CASSGGTSGNPYEQYF. This chain links TRBV5-1 with TRBJ2-7, with 13 bases lining up with TRBD2. Germline V gene sequence: CDR1 SGHRS, CDR2 YFSETQ. J was trimmed by 2 bases and V by 4 bases; bases with no gene match: 6. The CDR3 runs 16 residues.

This rearrangement joins TRBV7-2 to TRBJ1-4; TRBD1 agrees at 8 bases. The CDR3 consists of 16 residues. After removal of 0 bases from V and 8 bases from J, the junction contained 8 bases not matched to a gene. Germline assignment: CDR1 SGHTA and CDR2 FQGNSA. CDR3 sequence reads: CASSLAPLQGVEKLFF. CDR3 DNA: TGTGCCAGCAGCTTAGCGCCGTTACAGGGGGTCGAAAAACTGTTTTTT.

The V call is TRBV30, the J call TRBJ1-2; 11 bases are a match to TRBD1. V gave up 5 bases and J gave up 4 bases; unmatched junction bases: 3. This CDR3 is 13 amino acids long. Germline CDR1 reads GTSNPN; CDR2 reads SVGIG (reference sequence). CDR3 in DNA: TGTGCCTGGCGGACAGGGGGCTTCTATGGCTACACCTTC. This sequence encodes CAWRTGGFYGYTF.

The chain combines TRBV30 with TRBJ1-1; D is unresolved. Germline CDR1 reads GTSNPN; CDR2 reads SVGIG (reference sequence). V was shortened by 3 bases and J by 0 bases, with 5 bases between the two germline ends. The CDR3 loop spans 12 amino acids. The DNA for the CDR3 is TGTGCCTGGAGGGGCTTGAACACTGAAGCTTTCTTT. It yields the protein CAWRGLNTEAFF.

The chain has TRBV4-2 and TRBJ2-3; D is possibly TRBD1 (5 bases). The CDR3 is 13 amino acids. The germline V gene has CDR1 LGHNA and CDR2 YNFKEQ. Trimming left V 7 bases short and J 6 bases short, with 14 bases between. In nucleotides, the CDR3 is TGTGCCAGCAACAGGAACCCCGGGGATACGCAGTATTTT. This codes for CASNRNPGDTQYF.

V usage is TRBV19 and J usage is TRBJ1-2; the match to TRBD1 covers 7 bases. J lost 6 bases, V lost 5 bases, and 9 bases had no gene match. Per germline, CDR1 LNHDA and CDR2 SQIVND (reference sequence). CDR3 length equals 14 residues. CDR3 region: CASSEDRDGDGYTF. Written as DNA, the CDR3 is TGTGCCAGTAGTGAAGACAGGGACGGAGATGGCTACACCTTC. The variable domain in full, with the rest retrieved from reference TRBV19 and TRBJ1-2, is DGGITQSPKYLFRKEGQNVTLSCEQNLNHDAMYWYRQDPGQGLRLIYYSQIVNDFQKGDIAEGYSVSREKKESFPLTVTSAQKNPTAFYLCASSEDRDGDGYTFGSGTRLTVV.

The chain joins TRBV6-5 to TRBJ1-6; 10 nucleotides match TRBD1. CDR3 length equals 14 residues. Germline V CDR1 and CDR2: MNHEY, SVGAGI. Trimming took 7 bases from V and 7 from J; bases not matched to a gene: 4. CDR3 sequence reads: CASNRQGANSPLHF. As DNA, the CDR3 is TGTGCCAGCAACCGACAGGGGGCCAATTCACCCCTCCACTTT.

V usage is TRBV2 and J usage is TRBJ2-3, with a weak D call TRBD1 (7 bases). The CDR3 is made up of 15 amino acids. Germline CDR1 SNHLY, CDR2 FYNNEI. V gave up 7 bases and J gave up 3 bases, with 17 bases separating them. For the CDR3, the DNA is TGTGCCAGCAATCCAGACAGGGCGGGGACAGATACGCAGTATTTT. As protein: CASNPDRAGTDTQYF. Filled out from reference TRBV2 and TRBJ2-3, the complete variable domain reads EPEVTQTPSHQVTQMGQEVILRCVPISNHLYFYWYRQILGQKVEFLVSFYNNEISEKSEIFDDQFSVERPDGSNFTLKIRSTKLEDSAMYFCASNPDRAGTDTQYFGPGTRLTVL.

This chain links TRBV2 with TRBJ1-1; D unclear. Trimming shortened V by 2 bases and J by 0 bases, and 7 bases separated the two germline ends. CDR1 and CDR2 (germline): SNHLY, FYNNEI. The CDR3 has 14 residues. CDR3 nucleotides: TGTGCCAGCAGTGAATGGCTGCTGAACACTGAAGCTTTCTTT. This translates into CASSEWLLNTEAFF. Combining the CDR3 with reference TRBV2 and TRBJ1-1 gives the whole variable domain EPEVTQTPSHQVTQMGQEVILRCVPISNHLYFYWYRQILGQKVEFLVSFYNNEISEKSEIFDDQFSVERPDGSNFTLKIRSTKLEDSAMYFCASSEWLLNTEAFFGQGTRLTVV.

This clone was observed a few times. V usage is TRBV10-2 and J usage is TRBJ2-7; perhaps TRBD2 as D (5 bases). The V and J ends lost 7 bases and 6 bases respectively, with 10 bases between them. The CDR3 has 11 residues. Per the germline V gene, CDR1 is WSHSY and CDR2 is SAAADI. The CDR3 sequence is CASTRGREQYF. The CDR3 DNA follows: TGCGCCAGCACGAGAGGGCGCGAGCAGTACTTC.

The chain couples TRBV10-3 to TRBJ1-5; TRBD1 matches at 7 bases. This CDR3 is 13 amino acids long. Germline V gene sequence: CDR1 ENHRY, CDR2 SYGVKD. V shed 5 bases and J 6 bases; nucleotides not matched to a gene: 4. The CDR3 nucleotides read TGTGCCATCAGTACGACAGGGATTCAGCCCCAGCATTTT. This translates into CAISTTGIQPQHF.

The CDR3 nucleotides read TGTGCCAGCAGCCCCCACTGGGGGGTTGGGGAGAATCAGCCCCAGCATTTT. The encoded protein is CASSPHWGVGENQPQHF. This chain connects TRBV7-9 to TRBJ1-5, with TRBD1 as a possible D gene (5 bases). Trimming took 5 bases from V and 4 from J, leaving 21 bases between them. The CDR3 runs to 17 residues. Germline V gene lookup returns CDR1 SEHNR and CDR2 FQNEAQ (reference sequence).

V gene TRBV28 combines with J gene TRBJ2-7, with D perhaps TRBD1 (5 bases). This CDR3 comprises 14 residues. V dropped 3 bases and J dropped 0 bases, with 9 bases sitting between them. CDR1 and CDR2 from the germline V gene are MDHEN and SYDVKM. Here the CDR3 reads CASSFQGNSYEQYF. The DNA for the CDR3 is TGTGCCAGCAGTTTTCAGGGAAACTCCTACGAGCAGTACTTC. The full variable domain, completed using reference TRBV28 and TRBJ2-7, is DVKVTQSSRYLVKRTGEKVFLECVQDMDHENMFWYRQDPGLGLRLIYFSYDVKMKEKGDIPEGYSVSREKKERFSLILESASTNQTSMYLCASSFQGNSYEQYFGPGTRLTVT.

This chain uses TRBV5-5 with TRBJ2-7, with D maybe TRBD1 (6 bases). Trimming pared 4 bases from V and 0 bases from J, leaving 11 bases between. Germline V gene sequence: CDR1 SGHKS, CDR2 YYEKEE (reference sequence). The CDR3 extends over 14 amino acids. The CDR3 region has the DNA TGTGCCAGCAGCCAAAGGACAGACTCCTACGAGCAGTACTTC. It is translated as CASSQRTDSYEQYF.